The T cell receptor (beta chain) described here comes from a study of T cells after yellow fever vaccination. Study conclusions and caveats: Abundant clonotypes (contaminants from the bulk population) could be present in FACS-sorted repertoires. Peaking on day 5 versus 15, the secondary response was faster but weaker.

One entry per CDR3 protein results from TCRdb running MiXCR on the 5' RACE reads. The data show approximately 510,000 distinct CDR3 sequences, around a fifth seen once. Trimming shortened V by 3 bases and J by 3 bases, and 15 bases separated the two germline ends. Germline CDR1 reads KGHSH; CDR2 reads LQKENI. CDR3 length: 16 residues. This clonotype has more than one count but fewer than ten. Its antigen remains unidentified. The J gene is TRBJ2-1, the V gene TRBV18; D may be TRBD1 or TRBD2 (6 bases each). The specimen comprised PBMCs, sampled approximately 22 days after the first yellow fever vaccination. The receptor comes from a man between 18 and 35 years old who received the YFV17D yellow fever vaccine. The CDR3 spells CASSPTSGGYYNEQFF. In nucleotides, the CDR3 is TGTGCCAGCTCACCCACGTCCGGGGGCTACTACAATGAGCAGTTCTTC.